This TCR beta chain was found in a study of blood T cell repertoires in COVID-19. The wider study: Specimens from acute and convalescent COVID-19 originated in the United States, Italy and Spain. PBMCs, B-cell-depleted T cells, or T cells were the source of the cDNA or gDNA that made up the material.

CDR3 length: 13 amino acids. The V and J ends lost 4 bases and 1 base respectively, with 7 bases between them. Looked up from germline, CDR1 is SGHAT and CDR2 is FQNNGV. Methods used by the authors: The authors estimated nucleated cell counts from reference gene primer amplification. Using immunoSEQ multiplex PCR, the repertoire was profiled, and TCRdb retains in-frame clones only, with some absent. V and J calls and clone size are those listed in that table; D and trimming were worked out from the DNA. Among more than 200,000 clones listed, about 83% were seen once. The receptor's source is a man aged 40-50 years with active or convalescent COVID-19. This chain uses TRBV11-2 with TRBJ1-1; D remains ambiguous. Sequenced input: peripheral blood. The CDR3: CASSSRRNTEAFF. For the CDR3, the DNA is TGTGCCAGCAGCTCGAGGAGGAACACTGAAGCTTTCTTT.